This paragraph reports one T cell receptor (beta chain). This sample is part of a study of blood T cell repertoires in COVID-19. Study-wide background: The United States, Italy and Spain were the sources of the acute and convalescent COVID-19 samples. Sources were T cells, B-cell-depleted T cells, or PBMCs; the material itself was cDNA or gDNA.

CDR3 length: 15 amino acids. V was clipped by 6 bases and J by 5 bases; unmatched bases: 10. Germline loops: CDR1 MNHEY, CDR2 SMNVEV (reference sequence). The protocol was immunoSEQ multiplex PCR, while the TCRdb copy is restricted to in-frame clones and leaves out a portion. The sample shows approximately 180,000 clones, over 75% of them seen only once. The sequencing input was peripheral blood. The chain combines TRBV27 with TRBJ2-1; 7 nucleotides line up with TRBD2. The sequence was obtained from a human donor with active or convalescent COVID-19. The donor label of this sample is uncertain. Here the CDR3 DNA reads TGTGCCAGCAGCCGTGCCGGGACTACGCACAATGAGCAGTTCTTC. Its protein is CASSRAGTTHNEQFF.